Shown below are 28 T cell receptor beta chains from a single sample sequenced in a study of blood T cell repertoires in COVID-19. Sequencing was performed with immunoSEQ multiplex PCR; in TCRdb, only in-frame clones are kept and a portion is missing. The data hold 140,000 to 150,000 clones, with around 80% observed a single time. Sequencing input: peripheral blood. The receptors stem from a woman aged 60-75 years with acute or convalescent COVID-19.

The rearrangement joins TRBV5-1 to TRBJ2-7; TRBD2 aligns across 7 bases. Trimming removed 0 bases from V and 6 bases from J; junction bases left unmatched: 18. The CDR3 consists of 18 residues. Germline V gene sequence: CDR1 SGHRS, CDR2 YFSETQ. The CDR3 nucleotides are TGCGCCAGCAGCTTGGCCCCCCTTTCTGAGGGGAGGGCCGTCGAGCAGTACTTC. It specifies CASSLAPLSEGRAVEQYF.

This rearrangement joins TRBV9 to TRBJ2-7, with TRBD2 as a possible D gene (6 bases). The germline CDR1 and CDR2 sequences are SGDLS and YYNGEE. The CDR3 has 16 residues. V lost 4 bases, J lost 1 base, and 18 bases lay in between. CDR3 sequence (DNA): TGTGCCAGCAGCCCAGCGGGTAGAGCTGGGTCCTACGAGCAGTACTTC. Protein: CASSPAGRAGSYEQYF.

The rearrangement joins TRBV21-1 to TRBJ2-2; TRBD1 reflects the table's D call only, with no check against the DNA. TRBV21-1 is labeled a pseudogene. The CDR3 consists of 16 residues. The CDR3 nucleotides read TGTGCCAGCAGCAAACGCCGCACAACGAACACCGGGGAGCTGTTTTTT. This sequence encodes CASSKRRTTNTGELFF.

The CDR3 bases are TGTGCCAGCAGGGTACAGGGGAGCACTGAAGCTTTCTTT. It encodes CASRVQGSTEAFF. V gene TRBV27 combines with J gene TRBJ1-1; TRBD1 aligns across 7 bases. The germline gives CDR1 MNHEY, CDR2 SMNVEV (reference sequence). The CDR3 has 13 amino acids. Trimming removed 6 bases from V and 4 bases from J; junction bases left unmatched: 5.

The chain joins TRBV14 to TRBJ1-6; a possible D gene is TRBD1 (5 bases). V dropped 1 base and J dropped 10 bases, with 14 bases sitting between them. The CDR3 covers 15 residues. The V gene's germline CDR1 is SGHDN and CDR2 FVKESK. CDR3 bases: TGTGCCAGCAGCCAAGCCGGCAGGGTCGAATCACCCCTCCACTTT. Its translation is CASSQAGRVESPLHF.

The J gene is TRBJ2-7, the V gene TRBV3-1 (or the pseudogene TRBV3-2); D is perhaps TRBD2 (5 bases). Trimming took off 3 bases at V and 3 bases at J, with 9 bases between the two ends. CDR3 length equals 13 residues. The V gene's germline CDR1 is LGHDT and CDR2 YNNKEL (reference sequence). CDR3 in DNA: TGTGCCAGCAGCCATAAAGGGAGCTACGAGCAGTACTTC. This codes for CASSHKGSYEQYF.

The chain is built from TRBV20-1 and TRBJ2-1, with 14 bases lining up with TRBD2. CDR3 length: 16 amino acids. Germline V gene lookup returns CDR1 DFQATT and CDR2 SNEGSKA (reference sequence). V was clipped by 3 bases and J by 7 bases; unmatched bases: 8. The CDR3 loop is CSASRGTSGSFNEQFF. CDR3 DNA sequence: TGCAGTGCTAGTAGGGGGACTAGCGGGAGTTTTAATGAGCAGTTCTTC.

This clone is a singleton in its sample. CDR3 protein: CASSLGQGGDSGYTF. The CDR3 bases are TGTGCCAGCAGCTTAGGACAGGGGGGTGATTCTGGCTACACCTTC. The chain has TRBV7-9 and TRBJ1-2, with 9 bases lining up with TRBD1. Germline V lookup: CDR1 SEHNR, CDR2 FQNEAQ (reference sequence). The CDR3 is made up of 15 amino acids. Unmatched junction bases numbered 7, after V lost 1 base and J lost 7 bases.

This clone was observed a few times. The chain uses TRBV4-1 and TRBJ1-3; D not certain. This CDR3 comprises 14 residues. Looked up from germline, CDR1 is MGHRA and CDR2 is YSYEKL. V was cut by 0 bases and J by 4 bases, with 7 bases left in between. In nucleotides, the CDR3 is TGCGCCAGCAGCCAAGAACACGTAGGAAACACCATATATTTT. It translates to CASSQEHVGNTIYF.

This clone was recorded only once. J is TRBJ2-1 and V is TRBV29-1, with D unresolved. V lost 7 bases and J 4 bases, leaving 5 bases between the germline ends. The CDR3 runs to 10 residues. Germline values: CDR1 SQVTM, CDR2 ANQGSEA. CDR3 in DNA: TGCAGCGCCGTGTACAATGAGCAGTTCTTC. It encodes CSAVYNEQFF.

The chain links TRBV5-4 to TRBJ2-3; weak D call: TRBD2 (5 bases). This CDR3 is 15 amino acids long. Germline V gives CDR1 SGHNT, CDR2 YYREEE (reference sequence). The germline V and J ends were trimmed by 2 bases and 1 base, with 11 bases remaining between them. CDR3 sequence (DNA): TGTGCCAGCAGCTTCGGAAGGACTGGCACAGATACGCAGTATTTT. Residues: CASSFGRTGTDTQYF. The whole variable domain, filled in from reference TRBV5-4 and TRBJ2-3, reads ETGVTQSPTHLIKTRGQQVTLRCSSQSGHNTVSWYQQALGQGPQFIFQYYREEENGRGNFPPRFSGLQFPNYSSELNVNALELDDSALYLCASSFGRTGTDTQYFGPGTRLTVL.

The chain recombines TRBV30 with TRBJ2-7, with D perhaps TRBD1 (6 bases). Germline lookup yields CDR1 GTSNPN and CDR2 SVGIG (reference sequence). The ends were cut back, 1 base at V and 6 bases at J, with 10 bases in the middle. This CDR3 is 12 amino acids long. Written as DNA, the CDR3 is TGTGCCTGGAGTGCCACAGGGTCCGAGCAGTACTTC. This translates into CAWSATGSEQYF.

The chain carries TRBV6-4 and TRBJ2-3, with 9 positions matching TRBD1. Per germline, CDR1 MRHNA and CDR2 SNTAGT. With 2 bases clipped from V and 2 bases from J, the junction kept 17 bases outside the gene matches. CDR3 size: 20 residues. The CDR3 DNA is TGTGCCAGCAGTGACCCGGGACAGGGTAATCCCTTTACTTACACAGATACGCAGTATTTT. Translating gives CASSDPGQGNPFTYTDTQYF.

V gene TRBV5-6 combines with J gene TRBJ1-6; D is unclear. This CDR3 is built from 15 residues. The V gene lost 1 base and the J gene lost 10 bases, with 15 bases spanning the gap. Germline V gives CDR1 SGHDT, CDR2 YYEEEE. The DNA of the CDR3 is TGTGCCAGCAGCTTGTCTTTCGGCCACGGGTCACCCCTCCACTTT. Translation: CASSLSFGHGSPLHF. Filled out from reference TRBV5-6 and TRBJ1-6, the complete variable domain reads DAGVTQSPTHLIKTRGQQVTLRCSPKSGHDTVSWYQQALGQGPQFIFQYYEEEERQRGNFPDRFSGHQFPNYSSELNVNALLLGDSALYLCASSLSFGHGSPLHFGNGTRLTVT.

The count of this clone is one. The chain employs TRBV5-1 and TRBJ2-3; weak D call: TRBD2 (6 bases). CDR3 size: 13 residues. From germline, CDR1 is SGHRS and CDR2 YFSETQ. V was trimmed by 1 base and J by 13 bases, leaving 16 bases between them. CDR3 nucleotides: TGCGCCAGCAGCTTGTCTTTGCCCTTAGCGGAGTATTTT. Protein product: CASSLSLPLAEYF.

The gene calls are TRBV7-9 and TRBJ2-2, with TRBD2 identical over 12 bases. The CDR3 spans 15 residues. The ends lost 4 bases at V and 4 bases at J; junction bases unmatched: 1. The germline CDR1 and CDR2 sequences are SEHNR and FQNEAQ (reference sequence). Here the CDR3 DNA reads TGTGCCAGCAGCTGGACTAGCGGGGTCACCGGGGAGCTGTTTTTT. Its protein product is CASSWTSGVTGELFF.

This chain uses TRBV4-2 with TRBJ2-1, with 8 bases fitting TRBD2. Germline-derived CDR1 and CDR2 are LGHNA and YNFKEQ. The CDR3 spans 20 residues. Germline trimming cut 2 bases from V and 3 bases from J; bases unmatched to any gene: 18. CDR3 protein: CASSQSKSSGRVGDYNEQFF. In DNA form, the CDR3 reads TGTGCCAGCAGCCAATCGAAGTCTAGCGGGCGAGTTGGGGACTACAATGAGCAGTTCTTC.

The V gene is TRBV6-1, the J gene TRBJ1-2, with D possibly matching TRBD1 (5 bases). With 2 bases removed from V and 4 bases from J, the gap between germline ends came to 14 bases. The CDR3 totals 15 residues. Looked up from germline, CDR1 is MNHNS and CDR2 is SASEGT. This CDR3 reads CASSELGLKGYGYTF. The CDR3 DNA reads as TGTGCCAGCAGTGAATTGGGGCTGAAGGGCTATGGCTACACCTTC.

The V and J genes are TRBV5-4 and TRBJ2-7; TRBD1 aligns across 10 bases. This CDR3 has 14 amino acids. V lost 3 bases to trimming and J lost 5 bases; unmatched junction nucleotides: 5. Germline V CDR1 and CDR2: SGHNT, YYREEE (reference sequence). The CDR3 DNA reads TGTGCCAGCAGCTCCTCCGGGACAGGGGACGAGCAGTACTTC. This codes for CASSSSGTGDEQYF.

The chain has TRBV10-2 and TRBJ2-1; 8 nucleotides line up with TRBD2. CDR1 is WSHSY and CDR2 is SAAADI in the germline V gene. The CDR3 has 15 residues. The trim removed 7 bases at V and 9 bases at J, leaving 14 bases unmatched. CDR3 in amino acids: CASTHEGLGSGEQFF. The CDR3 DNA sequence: TGCGCCAGCACCCACGAGGGACTAGGATCTGGTGAGCAGTTCTTC.

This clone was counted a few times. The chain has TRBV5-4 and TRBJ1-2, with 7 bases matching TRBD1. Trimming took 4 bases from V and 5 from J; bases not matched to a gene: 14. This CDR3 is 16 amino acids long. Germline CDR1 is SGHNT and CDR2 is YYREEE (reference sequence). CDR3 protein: CASSRPRGGAGYGYTF. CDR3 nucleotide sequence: TGTGCCAGCAGCCGCCCACGAGGGGGCGCGGGTTATGGCTACACCTTC.

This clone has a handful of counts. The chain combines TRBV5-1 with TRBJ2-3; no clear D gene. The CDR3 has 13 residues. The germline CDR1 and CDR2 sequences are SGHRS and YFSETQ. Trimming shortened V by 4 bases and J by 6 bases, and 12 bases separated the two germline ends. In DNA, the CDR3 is TGCGCCAGCAGCCCCCGACACGGCGATACGCAGTATTTT. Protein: CASSPRHGDTQYF.

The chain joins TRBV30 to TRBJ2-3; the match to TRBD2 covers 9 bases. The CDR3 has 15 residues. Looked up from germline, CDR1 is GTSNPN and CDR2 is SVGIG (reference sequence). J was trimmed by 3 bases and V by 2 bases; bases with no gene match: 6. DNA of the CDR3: TGTGCCTGGAGTTCCGGGGCGGGAGGGACAGATACGCAGTATTTT. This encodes CAWSSGAGGTDTQYF. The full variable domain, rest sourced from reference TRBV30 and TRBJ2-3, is SQTIHQWPATLVQPVGSPLSLECTVEGTSNPNLYWYRQAAGRGLQLLFYSVGIGQISSEVPQNLSASRPQDRQFILSSKKLLLSDSGFYLCAWSSGAGGTDTQYFGPGTRLTVL.

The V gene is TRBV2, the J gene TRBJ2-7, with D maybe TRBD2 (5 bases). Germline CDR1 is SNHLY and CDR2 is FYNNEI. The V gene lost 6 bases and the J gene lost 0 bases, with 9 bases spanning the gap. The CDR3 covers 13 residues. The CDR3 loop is CASSLEASYEQYF. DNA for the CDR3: TGTGCCAGCAGCCTGGAGGCCTCCTACGAGCAGTACTTC.

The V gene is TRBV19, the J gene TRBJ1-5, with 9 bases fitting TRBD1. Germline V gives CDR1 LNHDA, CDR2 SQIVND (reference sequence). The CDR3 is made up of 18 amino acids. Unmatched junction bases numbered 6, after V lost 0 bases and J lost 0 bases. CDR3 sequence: CASSIERDRVYSNQPQHF. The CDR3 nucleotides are TGTGCCAGTAGTATAGAAAGGGACAGGGTCTATAGCAATCAGCCCCAGCATTTT. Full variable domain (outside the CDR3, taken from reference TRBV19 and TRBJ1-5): DGGITQSPKYLFRKEGQNVTLSCEQNLNHDAMYWYRQDPGQGLRLIYYSQIVNDFQKGDIAEGYSVSREKKESFPLTVTSAQKNPTAFYLCASSIERDRVYSNQPQHFGDGTRLSIL.

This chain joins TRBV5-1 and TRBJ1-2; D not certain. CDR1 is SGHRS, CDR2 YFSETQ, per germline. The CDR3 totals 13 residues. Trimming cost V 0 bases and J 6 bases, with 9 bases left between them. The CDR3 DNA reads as TGCGCCAGCAGCTTGGTAGAGGGCCATGGCTACACCTTC. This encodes CASSLVEGHGYTF.

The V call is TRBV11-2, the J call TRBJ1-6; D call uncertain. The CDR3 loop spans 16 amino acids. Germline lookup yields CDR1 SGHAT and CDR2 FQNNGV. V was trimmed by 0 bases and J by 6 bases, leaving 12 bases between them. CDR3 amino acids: CASSLDPAGRNSPLHF. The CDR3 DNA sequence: TGTGCCAGCAGCTTAGATCCAGCGGGCCGTAATTCACCCCTCCACTTT.

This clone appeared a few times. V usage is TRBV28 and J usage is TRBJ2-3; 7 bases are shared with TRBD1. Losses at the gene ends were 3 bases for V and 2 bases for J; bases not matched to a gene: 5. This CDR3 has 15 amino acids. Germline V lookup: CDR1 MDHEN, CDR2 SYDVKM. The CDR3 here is CASSFVTGITDTQYF. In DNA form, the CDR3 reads TGTGCCAGCAGTTTTGTGACAGGGATCACAGATACGCAGTATTTT.